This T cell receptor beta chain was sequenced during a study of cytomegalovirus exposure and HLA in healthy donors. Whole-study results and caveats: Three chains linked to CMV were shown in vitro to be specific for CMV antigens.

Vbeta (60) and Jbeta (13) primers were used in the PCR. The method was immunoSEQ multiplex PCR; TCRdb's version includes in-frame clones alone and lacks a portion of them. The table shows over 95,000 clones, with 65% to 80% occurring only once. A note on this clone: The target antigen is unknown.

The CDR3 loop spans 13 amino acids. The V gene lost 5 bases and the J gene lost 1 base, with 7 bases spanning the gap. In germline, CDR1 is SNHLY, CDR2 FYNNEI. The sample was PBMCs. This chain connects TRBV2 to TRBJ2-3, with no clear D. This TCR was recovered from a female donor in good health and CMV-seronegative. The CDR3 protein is CASSYRGTDTQYF. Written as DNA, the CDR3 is TGTGCCAGCAGTTACCGGGGCACAGATACGCAGTATTTT.